The 31 T cell receptor beta chains in this list originate from one sample, sequenced in a study of blood T cells in healthy people across ages. For the second PCR, which ran for about 7 to 11 cycles, a sample-barcoded 5' primer and a J-beta primer mix were used. TCRdb used MiXCR to reprocess the 5' RACE reads, holding one entry per CDR3 protein. The sample holds about 670,000 distinct CDR3 sequences, over 40% seen once. Sequencing used blood. The receptor source for this set is a woman aged 80 or older in good health.

The genes are TRBV29-1 and TRBJ2-4; TRBD1 aligns across 11 bases. The assigned J gene may be wrong: the sequence end matches TRBJ2-7 better. The germline V gene has CDR1 SQVTM and CDR2 ANQGSEA. This CDR3 region has 13 residues. The CDR3 DNA is TGCAGCGCCAGGACAGGGGGCTTCGACGAGCAGTACTTC. Translation: CSARTGGFDEQYF.

This clonotype has just a few counts. The chain recombines TRBV3-1 with TRBJ2-3, with TRBD2 matching over 11 bases. CDR3 length: 21 residues. Germline V gene lookup returns CDR1 LGHDT and CDR2 YNNKEL (reference sequence). Losses at the gene ends were 1 base for V and 2 bases for J; bases not matched to a gene: 17. The CDR3, as DNA: TGTGCCAGCAGCCAAGGGACAGGGATCTCGACTAGCGGGGACTCCACAGATACGCAGTATTTT. Protein product: CASSQGTGISTSGDSTDTQYF.

The table lists this clonotype with many counts. V is TRBV11-2 and J is TRBJ2-5, with 14 bases aligning to TRBD2. Germline V lookup: CDR1 SGHAT, CDR2 FQNNGV. The CDR3 runs to 17 residues. With 3 bases clipped from V and 1 base from J, the junction kept 4 bases outside the gene matches. Here the CDR3 reads CASSLTSGRAGQETQYF. The CDR3 region has the DNA TGTGCCAGCAGCTTGACTAGCGGGAGGGCCGGCCAAGAGACCCAGTACTTC.

With regard to this clonotype: A junction boundary mismatches the germline segment, possibly from a read error. The chain joins TRBV7-9 to TRBJ2-5; either TRBD1 or TRBD2 may supply D (5 bases each). The CDR3 runs to 15 residues. CDR1 and CDR2 from the germline V gene are SEHNR and FQNEAQ (reference sequence). Here the CDR3 reads CASSNQGTRQETRYF. CDR3 coding DNA: TGTGCCAGCAGCAACCAAGGGACCCGCCAAGAGACCCGGTACTTC.

The V and J genes are TRBV4-1 and TRBJ2-7; no clear D. CDR3 length: 18 residues. Germline loops: CDR1 MGHRA, CDR2 YSYEKL. Trimming pared 0 bases from V and 0 bases from J, leaving 18 bases between. CDR3 nucleotide sequence: TGCGCCAGCAGCCAAGACGACTTAAGGAGACTGAGCTCCTACGAGCAGTACTTC. Translation gives CASSQDDLRRLSSYEQYF.

This clonotype was seen many times. J is TRBJ1-5 and V is TRBV20-1; D is unclear. Germline CDR1 is DFQATT and CDR2 is SNEGSKA (reference sequence). Trimming stripped 0 bases from V and 0 bases from J, with 9 bases between. CDR3 length: 15 residues. CDR3 amino acids: CSARDAPYSNQPQHF. The CDR3, as DNA: TGCAGTGCTAGAGACGCACCTTATAGCAATCAGCCCCAGCATTTT.

As for this clonotype: Since a much larger clone is just one base distant, this may be a read error. The chain is built from TRBV7-2 and TRBJ2-1; 7 nucleotides agree with TRBD2. Germline lookup yields CDR1 SGHTA and CDR2 FQGNSA. The CDR3 extends over 15 amino acids. CDR3 in amino acids: CAGSSRGGGHNEQFF. CDR3 nucleotides: TGTGCCGGCAGCTCTCGGGGCGGGGGACACAATGAGCAGTTCTTC.

With regard to this clonotype: Being one base from a much bigger clone, this may be a read error. The chain carries TRBV28 and TRBJ2-5; D possibly corresponds to TRBD1 (6 bases). The J call is doubtful: the DNA matches TRBJ2-7 better. The germline gives CDR1 MDHEN, CDR2 SYDVKM. The CDR3 extends over 16 amino acids. In nucleotides, the CDR3 is TGTGCCAGCAGTTCGGGAACAGGGCCGCATTTCTACGAGCAGTACTTC. Translation gives CASSSGTGPHFYEQYF.

This chain links TRBV4-2 with TRBJ2-7, with D possibly being TRBD2 (6 bases). The V end was cut by 0 bases, the J end by 8 bases, with 11 bases between. This CDR3 is built from 13 residues. Per germline, CDR1 LGHNA and CDR2 YNFKEQ. The CDR3 DNA is TGTGCCAGCAGCCAAGATCTGGAGGGGCAGCAGTACTTC. Translating gives CASSQDLEGQQYF.

V gene TRBV12-3 or TRBV12-4 combines with J gene TRBJ2-3; 8 bases match TRBD1. V gave up 8 bases and J gave up 12 bases; unmatched junction bases: 16. The CDR3 contains 14 residues. The CDR3 nucleotides are TGTGCCAGCGATGGGGCAGGGGGCGAAATTCCTCAGTATTTT. This encodes CASDGAGGEIPQYF.

In this sample, this clonotype turned up many times. The chain carries TRBV28 and TRBJ2-3; D gene uncertain. V shed 8 bases and J shed 0 bases, with 12 bases lying between them. Per the germline V gene, CDR1 is MDHEN and CDR2 is SYDVKM. CDR3 size: 14 residues. CDR3 loop: CASPPSGSTDTQYF. CDR3 sequence (DNA): TGTGCCAGCCCTCCGTCCGGAAGCACAGATACGCAGTATTTT.

This clonotype was seen only a few times. The chain is built from TRBV20-1 and TRBJ2-1, with TRBD2 identical over 10 bases. Germline V CDR1 and CDR2: DFQATT, SNEGSKA (reference sequence). This CDR3 has 16 residues. With 3 bases clipped from V and 0 bases from J, the junction kept 5 bases outside the gene matches. The CDR3 DNA follows: TGCAGTGCTAGGGTATCTAGCGGGAGCTCCTACAATGAGCAGTTCTTC. It encodes CSARVSSGSSYNEQFF.

This clonotype was recorded a few times. The V call is TRBV11-2, the J call TRBJ2-5; TRBD2 agrees at 10 bases. Per germline, CDR1 SGHAT and CDR2 FQNNGV. Unmatched junction bases numbered 7, after V lost 2 bases and J lost 4 bases. This CDR3 has 16 amino acids. The CDR3 nucleotides read TGTGCCAGCAGCTTATACCCCCAGCGGGAGGGAGAGACCCAGTACTTC. Its translation is CASSLYPQREGETQYF.

This chain connects TRBV2 to TRBJ2-4; 9 positions agree with TRBD1. The CDR3 totals 17 residues. Unmatched junction bases numbered 6, after V lost 0 bases and J lost 3 bases. Germline V gives CDR1 SNHLY, CDR2 FYNNEI. The CDR3: CASSEADRGRVKNIQYF. CDR3 nucleotides: TGTGCCAGCAGTGAAGCGGACAGGGGAAGAGTCAAAAACATTCAGTACTTC.

The V and J genes are TRBV6-5 and TRBJ1-2, with a possible D match to TRBD1 (6 bases). CDR3 length equals 13 residues. The germline V gene has CDR1 MNHEY and CDR2 SVGAGI. Trimming cost V 7 bases and J 5 bases, with 14 bases left between them. CDR3 sequence (DNA): TGTGCCAGCACCCTTGGGAGGGGGTATGGCTACACCTTC. This translates into CASTLGRGYGYTF.

This clonotype was counted at least ten times. The rearrangement links TRBV12-3 or TRBV12-4 to TRBJ2-5, with 9 bases lining up with TRBD1. After removal of 6 bases from V and 1 base from J, the junction contained 6 bases not matched to a gene. The CDR3 consists of 15 residues. In DNA form, the CDR3 reads TGTGCCAGCAGCAGGACAGGGGTCATCCAAGAGACCCAGTACTTC. This gives the protein CASSRTGVIQETQYF.

A remark on this clonotype: The junction departs from the called germline gene at one end, perhaps through a read error. This sequence joins TRBV20-1 and TRBJ2-1; D possibly corresponds to TRBD2 (6 bases). The V gene's germline CDR1 is DFQATT and CDR2 SNEGSKA (reference sequence). The CDR3 covers 15 residues. CDR3 loop: CSALYAGRSYNEQFF. The CDR3 coding sequence is TGTAGTGCTCTTTACGCGGGACGCTCCTACAATGAGCAGTTCTTC.

This clonotype was seen only a few times. V gene TRBV9 combines with J gene TRBJ1-2; 7 positions match TRBD1. The CDR3 sequence is 14 residues long. J lost 3 bases, V lost 0 bases, and 2 bases had no gene match. Germline V lookup: CDR1 SGDLS, CDR2 YYNGEE. CDR3 amino acids: CASSVGQGDYGYTF. The CDR3, as DNA: TGTGCCAGCAGCGTAGGACAGGGTGACTATGGCTACACCTTC.

This clonotype was detected many times. This chain joins TRBV10-3 and TRBJ2-5, with a tentative D call TRBD1 (5 bases). Trimming cost V 6 bases and J 4 bases, with 6 bases left between them. The V gene's germline CDR1 is ENHRY and CDR2 SYGVKD. The CDR3 has 11 residues. CDR3 coding DNA: TGTGCCATCAGAACAGGAGAGACCCAGTACTTC. Encoded protein: CAIRTGETQYF.

The chain combines TRBV25-1 with TRBJ1-2, with 7 bases matching TRBD1. The CDR3 is 14 amino acids. Unmatched junction bases numbered 4, after V lost 6 bases and J lost 0 bases. Germline V gives CDR1 MGHDK, CDR2 SYGVNS. CDR3 coding DNA: TGTGCCAGCAGGCGGGACAGCCCTAACTATGGCTACACCTTC. It specifies CASRRDSPNYGYTF.

The chain links TRBV3-1 to TRBJ1-2; unclear D gene. Germline V gives CDR1 LGHDT, CDR2 YNNKEL (reference sequence). V gave up 0 bases and J gave up 4 bases, with 9 bases separating them. The CDR3 consists of 14 residues. The CDR3 sequence is CASSQDSASYGYTF. CDR3 coding DNA: TGTGCCAGCAGCCAAGATTCAGCCAGCTATGGCTACACCTTC.

Only a few counts were recorded for this clonotype. The chain uses TRBV29-1 and TRBJ1-5; 9 bases align to TRBD1. The length of the CDR3 is 14 residues. Germline V gives CDR1 SQVTM, CDR2 ANQGSEA. The ends lost 6 bases at V and 6 bases at J; junction bases unmatched: 9. In DNA, the CDR3 is TGCAGCGTGGGGACAGGGCCTGGGAGTCAGCCCCAGCATTTT. The encoded protein is CSVGTGPGSQPQHF.

Notes on this clonotype: A junction end diverges from the germline sequence, so it may reflect a read error. This sequence joins TRBV12-3 or TRBV12-4 and TRBJ2-4, with a weak D call TRBD1 (5 bases). TRBJ2-7 matches the DNA end more closely, so the J call is doubtful. The CDR3 runs to 13 residues. Here the CDR3 DNA reads TGTGCCAGCAGTGTAGCCGAGGACACCGAGCAGTACTTC. It translates to CASSVAEDTEQYF.

This clonotype has just a few counts. V gene TRBV12-3 or TRBV12-4 combines with J gene TRBJ2-7; 11 bases are a match to TRBD2. The V gene end was trimmed by 5 bases and the J gene end by 2 bases; junction bases not matched to a gene: 5. The CDR3 covers 15 residues. CDR3 in DNA: TGTGCCAGCAGTCCCGGGACTAGCGGTCCCTACGAGCAGTACTTC. It is translated as CASSPGTSGPYEQYF.

Remarks on this clonotype: Since a much larger clone is just one base distant, this may be a read error. This chain links TRBV5-1 with TRBJ2-3, with D unresolved. V was shortened by 3 bases and J by 8 bases, with 10 bases between the two germline ends. This CDR3 has 12 amino acids. CDR1 is SGHRS, CDR2 YFSETQ, per germline. The CDR3 loop reads CASSSQRGTQYF. The CDR3 region has the DNA TGCGCCAGCAGCTCCCAACGAGGTACGCAGTATTTT.

This chain joins TRBV5-4 and TRBJ2-5, with a weak D call TRBD2 (7 bases). Matching the DNA end better, TRBJ2-7 makes the J call doubtful. In germline, CDR1 is SGHNT, CDR2 YYREEE (reference sequence). The CDR3 loop spans 16 amino acids. The DNA for the CDR3 is TGTGCCAGCAGCGTGAAAGGGGGGGGCCCTCCCTACGAGCAGTACTTC. This codes for CASSVKGGGPPYEQYF.

The genes are TRBV12-3 or TRBV12-4 and TRBJ2-5, with D perhaps matching TRBD1 (5 bases). TRBJ2-7 explains the end of the DNA better; the J call may be wrong. CDR3 length: 15 residues. Written as DNA, the CDR3 is TGTGCCCCTCCCCCAGCCCCGGCAGGGACCTACGAGCAGTACTTC. Residues: CAPPPAPAGTYEQYF.

Regarding this clonotype: At one boundary the junction diverges from the germline segment, which might be a read error. This chain connects TRBV9 to TRBJ2-1; maybe TRBD1 (5 bases). Germline loops: CDR1 SGDLS, CDR2 YYNGEE. The CDR3 contains 12 residues. The CDR3: CANSAIRGEQFF. The CDR3, as DNA: TGTGCCAACAGCGCTATAAGGGGTGAGCAGTTCTTC.

The table lists this clonotype with many counts. This chain uses TRBV6-4 with TRBJ2-7; tentative D call: TRBD2 (6 bases). The V and J ends lost 6 bases and 2 bases respectively, with 17 bases between them. The V gene's germline CDR1 is MRHNA and CDR2 SNTAGT. The CDR3 is 15 residues long. The CDR3 reads CASSAGSGETYEQYF. Written as DNA, the CDR3 is TGTGCCAGCAGCGCTGGTAGCGGAGAGACCTACGAGCAGTACTTC.

This sequence joins TRBV27 and TRBJ2-4; D perhaps matches TRBD1 (6 bases). TRBJ2-7 matches the DNA end more closely, so the J call is doubtful. The CDR3 spans 15 residues. Germline-derived CDR1 and CDR2 are MNHEY and SMNVEV (reference sequence). The CDR3 sequence: CASSPGHLVLYEQYF. CDR3 coding DNA: TGTGCCAGCAGTCCGGGACACCTCGTACTCTACGAGCAGTACTTC.

V usage is TRBV12-3 or TRBV12-4 and J usage is TRBJ2-7, with 8 bases lining up with TRBD2. After removal of 6 bases from V and 3 bases from J, the junction contained 1 base not matched to a gene. The CDR3 extends over 12 amino acids. The CDR3: CASSGGVYEQYF. In DNA form, the CDR3 reads TGTGCCAGCAGCGGGGGGGTCTACGAGCAGTACTTC.